Listed below are T cell receptor beta chains from one sample, sequenced in a study of T cells in narcolepsy. Data came from immunoSEQ multiplex PCR; TCRdb stores just in-frame clones and leaves some out. The table shows about 40,000 clones, with around 88% occurring only once. Sequencing used CD45RA- memory CD4+ T cells from PBMCs. These receptors were collected from a human donor with narcolepsy. The CDR3 runs from the conserved cysteine through the conserved F or W. D genes are given only for firm matches. Clone sizes are given selectively: once, few, many, or a class where the clone is expanded.

V: TRBV28
size: NA
J: TRBJ2-3
D: NA
CDR3: CASSVSGKLTSTDTQYF
DNA: TGTGCCAGCAGTGTCTCTGGGAAACTCACTAGCACAGATACGCAGTATTTT

V: TRBV9
size: NA
J: TRBJ1-4
D: NA
CDR3: CASSVGLNEKLFF
DNA: TGTGCCAGCAGCGTAGGTCTAAATGAAAAACTGTTTTTT

V: TRBV6-6
size: NA
J: TRBJ1-2
D: NA
CDR3: CASTLRWEGSTF
DNA: TGTGCCAGCACCCTAAGGTGGGAGGGTTCCACCTTC

V: TRBV12-5
size: once
J: TRBJ1-1
D: NA
CDR3: CASGLAQPLNTEAFF
DNA: TGTGCTAGTGGTTTGGCACAGCCTTTGAACACTGAAGCTTTCTTT

V: TRBV11-3
size: few
J: TRBJ2-2
D: NA
CDR3: CASSLDAYTGELFF
DNA: TGTGCCAGCAGCTTAGATGCCTACACCGGGGAGCTGTTTTTT

V: TRBV7-2
size: few
J: TRBJ2-7
D: NA
CDR3: CASSLRQGYEQYF
DNA: TGTGCCAGCAGCCTAAGGCAGGGTTACGAGCAGTACTTC

V: TRBV9
size: NA
J: TRBJ2-2
D: TRBD1
CDR3: CASSVSDRGSLFF
DNA: TGTGCCAGCAGCGTATCCGACAGGGGGTCGCTGTTTTTT

V: TRBV10-3
size: few
J: TRBJ2-7
D: NA
CDR3: CAISESHEQYF
DNA: TGTGCCATCAGTGAGTCCCACGAGCAGTACTTC

V: TRBV10-3
size: NA
J: TRBJ1-2
D: TRBD1
CDR3: CAISARTGGENGYTF
DNA: TGTGCCATCAGTGCCAGGACAGGGGGCGAGAATGGCTACACCTTC

V: TRBV5-4
size: NA
J: TRBJ2-5
D: TRBD2
CDR3: CASSLASGGTRETQYF
DNA: TGTGCCAGCAGCTTGGCTAGCGGGGGTACCCGAGAGACCCAGTACTTC

V: TRBV2
size: few
J: TRBJ2-2
D: NA
CDR3: CASDGFNTGELFF
DNA: TGTGCCAGCGACGGTTTCAACACCGGGGAGCTGTTTTTT

V: TRBV10-3
size: few
J: TRBJ2-7
D: NA
CDR3: CAISEGQPYEQYF
DNA: TGTGCCATCAGTGAGGGACAGCCCTACGAGCAGTACTTC

V: TRBV2
size: NA
J: TRBJ1-1
D: TRBD1
CDR3: CASSATDRATEAFF
DNA: TGTGCCAGCAGTGCTACGGACAGGGCGACTGAAGCTTTCTTT

V: TRBV15
size: NA
J: TRBJ2-7
D: NA
CDR3: CATSREGSSGEQYF
DNA: TGTGCCACCAGCAGAGAAGGATCTTCGGGCGAGCAGTACTTC

V: TRBV5-4
size: few
J: TRBJ2-2
D: TRBD1
CDR3: CASSPEGGTGSGELFF
DNA: TGTGCCAGCAGCCCCGAAGGGGGGACAGGGAGCGGGGAGCTGTTTTTT

V: TRBV4-2
size: NA
J: TRBJ1-2
D: NA
CDR3: CASSQDGQPRTYGYTF
DNA: TGTGCCAGCAGCCAGGATGGACAGCCGAGGACCTATGGCTACACCTTC

V: TRBV7-6
size: NA
J: TRBJ2-5
D: TRBD2
CDR3: CASSLQRREAPQETQYF
DNA: TGTGCCAGCAGCTTACAGAGGCGGGAGGCCCCCCAAGAGACCCAGTACTTC

V: TRBV7-2
size: NA
J: TRBJ2-6
D: NA
CDR3: CASSLAEVSGANVLTF
DNA: TGTGCCAGCAGCTTAGCGGAGGTTAGTGGGGCCAACGTCCTGACTTTC

V: TRBV29-1
size: NA
J: TRBJ2-1
D: TRBD2
CDR3: CSVAPSSGYNEQFF
DNA: TGCAGCGTCGCCCCTTCTAGCGGATACAATGAGCAGTTCTTC

V: TRBV7-2
size: NA
J: TRBJ2-1
D: NA
CDR3: CASSLASRGGKFF
DNA: TGTGCCAGCAGCTTAGCGTCTAGGGGGGGGAAGTTCTTC

V: TRBV18
size: NA
J: TRBJ1-1
D: NA
CDR3: CASSEQVNTEAFF
DNA: TGTGCCAGCTCAGAACAGGTGAACACTGAAGCTTTCTTT

V: TRBV7-2
size: NA
J: TRBJ2-1
D: TRBD2
CDR3: CASSPQPLAGGDEQFF
DNA: TGTGCCAGCAGCCCCCAACCCCTAGCGGGAGGGGATGAGCAGTTCTTC

V: TRBV5-1
size: once
J: TRBJ2-3
D: NA
CDR3: CASSLGGSTDTQYF
DNA: TGCGCCAGCAGCTTGGGTGGAAGCACAGATACGCAGTATTTT

V: TRBV30
size: NA
J: TRBJ1-1
D: NA
CDR3: CATGTGQMSTEAFF
DNA: TGTGCCACTGGAACAGGACAAATGAGCACTGAAGCTTTCTTT

V: TRBV7-8
size: NA
J: TRBJ2-7
D: NA
CDR3: CASRTGHSSYEQYF
DNA: TGTGCCAGCAGGACAGGACACAGCTCCTACGAGCAGTACTTC

V: TRBV2
size: NA
J: TRBJ2-2
D: NA
CDR3: CASSSGTLTGELFF
DNA: TGTGCCAGCAGTTCCGGGACACTCACCGGGGAGCTGTTTTTT

V: TRBV12-5
size: NA
J: TRBJ2-7
D: NA
CDR3: CASGWEDEQYF
DNA: TGTGCTAGTGGTTGGGAGGATGAGCAGTACTTC

V: TRBV5-4
size: NA
J: TRBJ1-2
D: NA
CDR3: CASSLSSGAARGYTF
DNA: TGTGCCAGCAGCTTGAGTTCCGGGGCCGCTAGGGGCTACACCTTC

V: TRBV5-1
size: once
J: TRBJ2-2
D: NA
CDR3: CASSPTGYDTGELFF
DNA: TGCGCCAGCAGCCCTACAGGGTATGACACCGGGGAGCTGTTTTTT

V: TRBV27
size: NA
J: TRBJ1-4
D: NA
CDR3: CASSSLRETNEKLFF
DNA: TGTGCCAGCAGTTCCCTGCGGGAAACTAATGAAAAACTGTTTTTT

V: TRBV14
size: NA
J: TRBJ2-1
D: NA
CDR3: CASSQDRRVGQFF
DNA: TGTGCCAGCAGCCAAGATCGTCGGGTGGGGCAGTTCTTC

V: TRBV11-2
size: NA
J: TRBJ2-7
D: NA
CDR3: CASSFPPALNSYEQYF
DNA: TGTGCCAGCAGCTTCCCCCCCGCTTTAAACTCCTACGAGCAGTACTTC

V: TRBV7-6
size: NA
J: TRBJ2-1
D: TRBD2
CDR3: CASSQARREGGEQFF
DNA: TGTGCCAGCAGCCAAGCTAGGAGGGAGGGCGGTGAGCAGTTCTTC

V: TRBV15
size: NA
J: TRBJ2-3
D: TRBD2
CDR3: CATSMRLAGGSDTQYF
DNA: TGTGCCACCAGCATGAGACTAGCGGGGGGGTCAGATACGCAGTATTTT

V: TRBV14
size: NA
J: TRBJ2-5
D: TRBD2
CDR3: CASRPLGAGGQETQYF
DNA: TGTGCCAGCAGACCCTTAGGAGCGGGAGGGCAAGAGACCCAGTACTTC

V: TRBV7-9
size: NA
J: TRBJ1-4
D: NA
CDR3: CASSYMGLGEKLFF
DNA: TGTGCCAGCAGTTACATGGGGTTAGGGGAAAAACTGTTTTTT

V: TRBV7-9
size: NA
J: TRBJ2-1
D: NA
CDR3: CASSWENEQFF
DNA: TGTGCCAGCTCTTGGGAGAATGAGCAGTTCTTC

V: TRBV30
size: few
J: TRBJ1-1
D: TRBD1
CDR3: CAWERRGRAFF
DNA: TGTGCCTGGGAGAGGAGGGGGCGAGCTTTCTTT

V: TRBV29-1
size: once
J: TRBJ2-7
D: TRBD1
CDR3: CSVGRGQGAREQYF
DNA: TGCAGCGTTGGCAGGGGACAGGGGGCGCGGGAGCAGTACTTC

V: TRBV5-6
size: NA
J: TRBJ1-4
D: NA
CDR3: CASYRDPSKLFF
DNA: TGTGCCAGTTACAGGGACCCCTCAAAACTGTTTTTT